The 20 T cell receptor beta chains below come from one sample, sequenced in a study of cytomegalovirus exposure and HLA in healthy donors. The PCR made use of 60 Vbeta and 13 Jbeta primers. Assay: immunoSEQ multiplex PCR; the TCRdb copy retains only in-frame clones and omits some. This table holds about 120,000 clones, less than 85% found once. The sequenced material came from PBMCs. The receptors shown here come from a female donor in good health and CMV-seronegative.

The gene calls are TRBV6-5 and TRBJ1-3; D is unresolved. The CDR3 contains 15 residues. V was clipped by 4 bases and J by 4 bases, with 14 bases between them. In germline, CDR1 is MNHEY, CDR2 SVGAGI. CDR3 nucleotide sequence: TGTGCCAGCAGTTGGTCCCCGGCGAGGGGAAACACCATATATTTT. As protein: CASSWSPARGNTIYF.

This clone was detected once. The chain has TRBV11-2 and TRBJ2-3; unclear D gene. V was pared by 5 bases and J by 3 bases, with 3 bases between. Per the germline V gene, CDR1 is SGHAT and CDR2 is FQNNGV. The CDR3 has 11 amino acids. The CDR3 loop is CASSRTDTQYF. In DNA form, the CDR3 reads TGTGCCAGCAGCCGGACAGATACGCAGTATTTT.

The CDR3 DNA follows: TGTGCCAGCAGCTTATGGGCGGGGCAAGAGACCCAGTACTTC. Its protein is CASSLWAGQETQYF. The chain couples TRBV7-2 to TRBJ2-5, with D possibly being TRBD2 (6 bases). Germline V CDR1 and CDR2: SGHTA, FQGNSA. This CDR3 is built from 14 residues. Trimming took off 2 bases at V and 2 bases at J, with 9 bases between the two ends. The whole variable domain, filled in from reference TRBV7-2 and TRBJ2-5, reads GAGVSQSPSNKVTEKGKDVELRCDPISGHTALYWYRQSLGQGLEFLIYFQGNSAPDKSGLPSDRFSAERTGGSVSTLTIQRTQQEDSAVYLCASSLWAGQETQYFGPGTRLLVL.

This clone was seen only a few times. J is TRBJ2-7 and V is TRBV9; D not resolved. Between the trimmed V and J ends, which lost 0 bases and 5 bases, there was a span of 15 bases. Germline-derived CDR1 and CDR2 are SGDLS and YYNGEE. The CDR3 has 15 residues. The CDR3 reads CASSVAPLGRHEQYF. CDR3 DNA: TGTGCCAGCAGCGTAGCGCCCCTTGGGCGACACGAGCAGTACTTC.

This sequence joins TRBV6-5 and TRBJ2-1, with 7 nucleotides matching TRBD2. Germline loops: CDR1 MNHEY, CDR2 SVGAGI. V lost 2 bases, J lost 10 bases, and 8 bases stayed unmatched. This CDR3 spans 14 amino acids. CDR3 in amino acids: CASSYEGTTREQFF. In DNA, the CDR3 is TGTGCCAGCAGTTACGAGGGGACTACCCGGGAGCAGTTCTTC.

CDR3 protein: CASSDRKYGYTF. DNA for the CDR3: TGTGCCAGTAGCGACAGAAAATATGGCTACACCTTC. V is TRBV19 and J is TRBJ1-2, with D possibly being TRBD1 (5 bases). Germline loops: CDR1 LNHDA, CDR2 SQIVND (reference sequence). V gave up 6 bases and J gave up 5 bases, with 10 bases separating them. This CDR3 region has 12 residues.

The chain joins TRBV19 to TRBJ2-5; 8 nucleotides agree with TRBD2. The J segment lost 4 bases and the V segment lost 1 base, leaving 14 bases of the junction unmatched. The CDR3 length is 18 residues. CDR1 and CDR2 from the germline V gene are LNHDA and SQIVND (reference sequence). The CDR3 region is CASSIVPTGTSRTETQYF. Here the CDR3 DNA reads TGTGCCAGTAGTATAGTACCGACCGGGACTAGTCGGACAGAGACCCAGTACTTC.

The chain is built from TRBV14 and TRBJ2-1; tentatively, D is TRBD1 (5 bases). The CDR3 is 17 amino acids. CDR1 and CDR2 (germline): SGHDN, FVKESK. V was cut by 3 bases and J by 7 bases, with 22 bases left in between. CDR3 sequence reads: CASSHRSRAPGGNEQFF. DNA for the CDR3: TGTGCCAGCAGCCATAGAAGCAGGGCCCCCGGCGGAAATGAGCAGTTCTTC.

The J gene is TRBJ2-1, the V gene TRBV12-2; TRBD2, as called in the table, went unchecked against the DNA. TRBV12-2 is a recognized pseudogene. The length of the CDR3 is 17 residues. The DNA of the CDR3 is TGTGCAAGTCGCTTAGGCTTAGCGGGAGATTCCTACAATGAGCAGTTCTTC. Its protein product is CASRLGLAGDSYNEQFF.

This sequence joins TRBV30 and TRBJ1-1; 8 bases agree with TRBD1. Germline CDR1 reads GTSNPN; CDR2 reads SVGIG (reference sequence). Losses at the gene ends were 5 bases for V and 7 bases for J; bases not matched to a gene: 6. The CDR3 is 12 amino acids. CDR3: CAWAGQGGEAFF. CDR3 DNA sequence: TGTGCCTGGGCAGGACAGGGTGGTGAAGCTTTCTTT.

The rearrangement uses TRBV6-4 and TRBJ1-2; tentative D call: TRBD1 (5 bases). The CDR3 runs to 13 residues. The V end was cut by 0 bases, the J end by 8 bases, with 10 bases between. From germline, CDR1 is MRHNA and CDR2 SNTAGT. The CDR3 protein is CASSDSSGWGYTF. Here the CDR3 DNA reads TGTGCCAGCAGTGACTCGTCAGGGTGGGGCTACACCTTC.

The rearrangement uses TRBV19 and TRBJ1-5; possibly TRBD1 for D (5 bases). Germline V gives CDR1 LNHDA, CDR2 SQIVND (reference sequence). This CDR3 region has 16 residues. V lost 3 bases to trimming and J lost 4 bases, with 16 bases between them. The CDR3 sequence: CASSMTATNENQPQHF. The CDR3 region has the DNA TGTGCCAGTAGTATGACAGCGACAAATGAAAATCAGCCCCAGCATTTT. The full variable domain, its missing parts supplied by reference TRBV19 and TRBJ1-5, is DGGITQSPKYLFRKEGQNVTLSCEQNLNHDAMYWYRQDPGQGLRLIYYSQIVNDFQKGDIAEGYSVSREKKESFPLTVTSAQKNPTAFYLCASSMTATNENQPQHFGDGTRLSIL.

The rearrangement uses TRBV5-1 and TRBJ1-4; maybe TRBD1 (6 bases). Germline V gives CDR1 SGHRS, CDR2 YFSETQ. The CDR3 spans 14 residues. Trimming stripped 4 bases from V and 4 bases from J, with 11 bases between. CDR3 amino acids: CASSPGQFNEKLFF. The CDR3 DNA is TGCGCCAGCAGCCCAGGACAGTTTAATGAAAAACTGTTTTTT.

The chain joins TRBV21-1 to TRBJ1-6. TRBV21-1 is a pseudogene. The CDR3 totals 16 residues. In DNA form, the CDR3 reads TGTGCCAGCAGCAAAGCGCCCGGGAGGAATAATTCACCCCTCCACTTT. As protein: CASSKAPGRNNSPLHF.

This chain links TRBV6-1 with TRBJ2-3; TRBD2 aligns across 8 bases. This CDR3 region has 15 residues. The germline gives CDR1 MNHNS, CDR2 SASEGT. The ends lost 4 bases at V and 4 bases at J; junction bases unmatched: 7. CDR3 sequence: CASSGGTSLPDTQYF. CDR3 nucleotide sequence: TGTGCCAGCAGTGGGGGGACTAGTCTTCCAGATACGCAGTATTTT.

The V call is TRBV19, the J call TRBJ2-5, with 10 nucleotides matching TRBD1. Matching the DNA end better, TRBJ2-7 makes the J call doubtful. The CDR3 covers 16 residues. CDR1 LNHDA and CDR2 SQIVND come from the germline V gene (reference sequence). This CDR3 is CASSLPGTGDCYEQYF. The CDR3 nucleotides are TGTGCCAGTAGTCTCCCGGGGACAGGGGACTGCTACGAGCAGTACTTC.

The genes are TRBV27 and TRBJ2-1; TRBD2 matches at 9 bases. The V and J ends lost 2 bases and 10 bases, in that order; junction bases with no gene match: 18. This CDR3 is 18 amino acids long. CDR1 and CDR2 (germline): MNHEY, SMNVEV (reference sequence). The CDR3 DNA reads as TGTGCCAGCAGTTTAACCCTTTTCTCTAGCGGGGAAGTTTGGGAGCAGTTCTTC. Translation gives CASSLTLFSSGEVWEQFF.

The V call is TRBV4-2, the J call TRBJ2-2; the match to TRBD2 covers 7 bases. This CDR3 has 15 amino acids. Germline assignment: CDR1 LGHNA and CDR2 YNFKEQ. V shed 2 bases, J shed 7 bases, and the junction held 7 bases outside the gene matches. For the CDR3, the DNA is TGTGCCAGCAGCCAACATGGGGGGGAAGTCGGGGAGCTGTTTTTT. Protein sequence: CASSQHGGEVGELFF.

This clone has only one observation. The genes are TRBV30 and TRBJ1-6; 7 positions agree with TRBD1. The CDR3 is 14 amino acids. The germline V gene has CDR1 GTSNPN and CDR2 SVGIG (reference sequence). Losses at the gene ends were 1 base for V and 7 bases for J; bases not matched to a gene: 4. This CDR3 reads CAWSAGTVNSPLHF. CDR3 nucleotides: TGTGCCTGGAGTGCCGGGACAGTAAATTCACCCCTCCACTTT.

Comment on this clone: Mismatch with germline at one junction end may stem from a read error. The rearrangement joins TRBV9 to TRBJ2-7; perhaps TRBD1 as D (6 bases). The length of the CDR3 is 13 residues. The V gene's germline CDR1 is SGDLS and CDR2 YYNGEE. The CDR3 sequence is CASSPGQFYEQSF. The CDR3 coding sequence is TGTGCCAGCAGCCCTGGACAGTTCTACGAGCAGTCCTTC.